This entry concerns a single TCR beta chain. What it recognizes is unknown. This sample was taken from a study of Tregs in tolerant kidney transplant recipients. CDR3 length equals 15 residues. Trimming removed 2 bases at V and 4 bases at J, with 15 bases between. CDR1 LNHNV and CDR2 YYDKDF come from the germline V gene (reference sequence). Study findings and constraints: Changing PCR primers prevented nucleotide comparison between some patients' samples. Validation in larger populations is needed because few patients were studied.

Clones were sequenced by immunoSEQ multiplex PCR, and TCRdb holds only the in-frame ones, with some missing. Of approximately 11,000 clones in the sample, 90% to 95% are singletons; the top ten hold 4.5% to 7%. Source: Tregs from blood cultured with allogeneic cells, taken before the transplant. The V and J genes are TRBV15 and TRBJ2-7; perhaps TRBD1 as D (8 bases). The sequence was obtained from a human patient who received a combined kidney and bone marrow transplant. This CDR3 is CATSRLYRGGYEQYF. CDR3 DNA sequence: TGTGCCACCAGCAGACTATACAGGGGGGGATACGAGCAGTACTTC.